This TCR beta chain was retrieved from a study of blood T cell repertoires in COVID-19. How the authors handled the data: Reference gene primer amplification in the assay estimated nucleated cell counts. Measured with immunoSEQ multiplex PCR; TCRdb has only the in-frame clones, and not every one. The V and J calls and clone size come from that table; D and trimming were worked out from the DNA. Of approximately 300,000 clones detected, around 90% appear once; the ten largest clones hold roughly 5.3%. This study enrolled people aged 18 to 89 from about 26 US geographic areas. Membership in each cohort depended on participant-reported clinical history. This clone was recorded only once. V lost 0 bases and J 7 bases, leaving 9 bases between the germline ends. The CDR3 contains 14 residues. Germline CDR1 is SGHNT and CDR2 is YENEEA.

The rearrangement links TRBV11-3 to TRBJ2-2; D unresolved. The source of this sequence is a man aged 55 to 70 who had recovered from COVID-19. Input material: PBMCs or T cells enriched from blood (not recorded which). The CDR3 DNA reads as TGTGCCAGCAGCTTAGATTTCCCCGGCGGGGAGCTGTTTTTT. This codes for CASSLDFPGGELFF.